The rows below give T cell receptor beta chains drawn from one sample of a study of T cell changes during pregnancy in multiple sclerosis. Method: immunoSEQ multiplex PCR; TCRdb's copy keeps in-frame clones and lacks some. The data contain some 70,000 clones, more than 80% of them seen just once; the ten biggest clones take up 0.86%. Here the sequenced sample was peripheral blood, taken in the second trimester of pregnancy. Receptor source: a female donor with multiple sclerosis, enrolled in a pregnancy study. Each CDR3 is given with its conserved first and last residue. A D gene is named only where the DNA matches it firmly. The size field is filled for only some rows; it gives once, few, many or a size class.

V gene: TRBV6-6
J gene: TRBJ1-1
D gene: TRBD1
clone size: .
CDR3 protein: CASSYAGQGLNTEAFF
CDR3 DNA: TGTGCCAGCAGTTACGCGGGACAGGGACTGAACACTGAAGCTTTCTTT

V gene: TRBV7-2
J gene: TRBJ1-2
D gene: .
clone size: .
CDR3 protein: CASSSTRNYGYTF
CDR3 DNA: TGTGCCAGCAGCTCCACAAGAAACTATGGCTACACCTTC

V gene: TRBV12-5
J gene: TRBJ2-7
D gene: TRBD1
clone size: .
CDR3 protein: CASGLSPGQGVNEQYF
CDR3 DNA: TGTGCTAGTGGTTTGTCGCCGGGACAGGGCGTCAACGAGCAGTACTTC

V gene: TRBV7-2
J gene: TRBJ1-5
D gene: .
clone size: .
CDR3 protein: CASSLDSFNQPQHF
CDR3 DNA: TGTGCCAGCAGCTTAGACAGCTTCAATCAGCCCCAGCATTTT

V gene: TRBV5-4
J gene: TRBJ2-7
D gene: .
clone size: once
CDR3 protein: CASSSVGRTYEQYF
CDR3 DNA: TGTGCCAGCAGCTCCGTGGGGCGGACCTACGAGCAGTACTTC

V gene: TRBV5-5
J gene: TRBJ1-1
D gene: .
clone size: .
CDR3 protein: CASSSLGGENTEAFF
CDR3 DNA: TGTGCCAGCAGCTCATTAGGCGGGGAGAACACTGAAGCTTTCTTT

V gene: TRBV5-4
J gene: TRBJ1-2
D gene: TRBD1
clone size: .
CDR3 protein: CASSFEPGGGYTF
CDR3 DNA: TGTGCCAGCAGCTTCGAGCCAGGGGGTGGCTACACCTTC

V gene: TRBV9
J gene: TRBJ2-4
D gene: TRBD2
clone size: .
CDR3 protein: CASSLDSGGAKNIQYF
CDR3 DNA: TGTGCCAGCAGCCTTGATAGCGGGGGGGCCAAAAACATTCAGTACTTC

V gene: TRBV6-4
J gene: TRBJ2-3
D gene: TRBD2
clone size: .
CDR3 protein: CASSFGLAGVDTQYF
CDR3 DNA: TGTGCCAGCAGCTTCGGACTAGCGGGGGTAGATACGCAGTATTTT

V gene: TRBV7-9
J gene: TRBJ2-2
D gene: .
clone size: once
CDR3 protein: CASSFRVTPTGELFF
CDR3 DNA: TGTGCCAGCAGCTTCCGGGTAACCCCGACCGGGGAGCTGTTTTTT

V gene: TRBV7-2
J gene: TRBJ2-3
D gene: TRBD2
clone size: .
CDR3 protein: CASSLTGTSGTDTQYF
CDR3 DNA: TGTGCCAGCAGCTTGACCGGGACTAGCGGCACAGATACGCAGTATTTT

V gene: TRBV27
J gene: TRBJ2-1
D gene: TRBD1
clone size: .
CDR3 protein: CASSLGQGPYNEQFF
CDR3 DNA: TGTGCCAGCAGTCTGGGACAGGGACCCTACAATGAGCAGTTCTTC

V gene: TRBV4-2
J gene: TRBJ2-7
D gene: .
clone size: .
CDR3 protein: CASSHIAGEQYF
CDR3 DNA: TGTGCCAGCAGCCACATTGCGGGCGAGCAGTACTTC

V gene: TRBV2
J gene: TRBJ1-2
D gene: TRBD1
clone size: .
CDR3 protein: CASNNRQGADYTF
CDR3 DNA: TGTGCCAGCAACAACCGACAGGGAGCTGACTACACCTTC

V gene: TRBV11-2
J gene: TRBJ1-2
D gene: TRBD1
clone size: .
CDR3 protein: CASSLGQAPYGYTF
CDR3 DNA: TGTGCCAGCAGCCTGGGACAGGCGCCCTATGGCTACACCTTC

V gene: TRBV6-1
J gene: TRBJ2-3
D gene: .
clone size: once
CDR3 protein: CASTTPGFTDTQYF
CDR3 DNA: TGTGCCAGCACCACCCCAGGGTTTACAGATACGCAGTATTTT

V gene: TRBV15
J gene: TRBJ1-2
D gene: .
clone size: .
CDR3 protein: CATSGQGGYTF
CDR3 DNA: TGTGCCACCAGCGGCCAGGGAGGCTACACCTTC

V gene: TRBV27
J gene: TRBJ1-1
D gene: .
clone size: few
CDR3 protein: CASMGRMNTEAFF
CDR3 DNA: TGTGCCAGCATGGGGAGAATGAACACTGAAGCTTTCTTT

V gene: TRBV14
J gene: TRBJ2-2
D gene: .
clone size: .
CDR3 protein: CASSQDITPKPGELFF
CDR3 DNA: TGTGCCAGCAGCCAAGATATCACCCCTAAGCCCGGGGAGCTGTTTTTT

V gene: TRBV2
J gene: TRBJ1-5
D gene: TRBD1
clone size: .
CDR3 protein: CASSAPTGVSNQPQHF
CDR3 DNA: TGTGCCAGCAGTGCTCCGACAGGGGTTAGCAATCAGCCCCAGCATTTT

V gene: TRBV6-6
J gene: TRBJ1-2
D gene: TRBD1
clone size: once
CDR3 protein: CASSSGDRYGYTF
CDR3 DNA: TGTGCCAGCAGTTCGGGGGACAGATATGGCTACACCTTC

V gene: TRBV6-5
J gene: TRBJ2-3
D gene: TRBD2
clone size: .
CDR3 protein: CASRLAGGRSGQYF
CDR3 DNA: TGTGCCAGCAGACTAGCGGGGGGCCGTTCGGGGCAGTATTTT

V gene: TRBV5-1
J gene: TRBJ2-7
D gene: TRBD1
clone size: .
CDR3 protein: CASSSQGAYEQYF
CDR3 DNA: TGCGCCAGCAGCTCACAGGGGGCTTACGAGCAGTACTTC

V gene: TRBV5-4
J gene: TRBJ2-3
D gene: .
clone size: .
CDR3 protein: CASTPSRTDTQYF
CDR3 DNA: TGTGCCAGCACCCCTTCTCGCACAGATACGCAGTATTTT

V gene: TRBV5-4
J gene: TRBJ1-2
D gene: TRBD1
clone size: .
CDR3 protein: CASSLGGTGLNYGYTF
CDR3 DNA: TGTGCCAGCAGCTTGGGGGGGACAGGTCTCAACTATGGCTACACCTTC

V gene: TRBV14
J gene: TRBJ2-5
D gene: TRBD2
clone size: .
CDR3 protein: CASSHRTGREGTQYF
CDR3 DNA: TGTGCCAGCAGCCACCGGACGGGACGGGAGGGGACCCAGTACTTC